This TCR beta chain was identified during a study of OX40 agonist ivuxolimab in advanced cancers. This clone appeared a few times. The CDR3 runs to 15 residues. CDR1 and CDR2 from the germline V gene are SGHDT and YYEEEE. The junction had 9 bases not matched to a gene; V was cut back by 4 bases and J by 3 bases. TCRdb keeps only in-frame clones here, not all; method: immunoSEQ multiplex PCR. The sample gives about 100,000 clones, around 93% of which show up once; around 0.58% is in the top ten. The V and J genes are TRBV5-6 and TRBJ1-2; 7 bases align to TRBD1. The source is an adult with an advanced solid tumor such as melanoma, head and neck, liver or kidney cancer. Material: CD4+ or CD8+ T cells sorted from blood, obtained in a trial of the OX40 agonist ivuxolimab. The CDR3 DNA reads TGTGCCAGCAGCCGGGAACAGGACAGGTACTATGGCTACACCTTC. This encodes CASSREQDRYYGYTF.